This T cell receptor (beta chain) stems from a study of T-cell memory formation after mild COVID-19. Turning to this clonotype: The antigen remains undetermined.

Points from the study as a whole: That cross-reactive memory joined was suggested by some responding clones appearing in pre-infection memory. Contracting clones from day 15 to 85 had balanced CD4/CD8; later expanders favoured CD4+. Largely, contracting CD4+ clones fell within CM and EM, and contracting CD8+ clones within EMRA.

TCRdb fed the 5' RACE reads into MiXCR, producing one record per CDR3 protein. The sample contains a few hundred thousand distinct CDR3 sequences, about 16% of which appear only once. V was pared by 6 bases and J by 3 bases, with 12 bases between. Germline V gives CDR1 WNHNN, CDR2 SYGVQD (reference sequence). CDR3 size: 13 residues. This chain joins TRBV10-1 and TRBJ2-7; a weak D match, TRBD1 (5 bases). The specimen sequenced was PBMCs or a T cell subset sorted from them (not recorded which). The source of this sequence is a man aged 18 to 29 who had mild COVID-19 (a few samples of this study predate the infection). Cell type and time point are not known. CDR3 DNA sequence: TGCGCCAGCAGCCTCAGGGAATGCTACGAGCAGTACTTC. Protein product: CASSLRECYEQYF.